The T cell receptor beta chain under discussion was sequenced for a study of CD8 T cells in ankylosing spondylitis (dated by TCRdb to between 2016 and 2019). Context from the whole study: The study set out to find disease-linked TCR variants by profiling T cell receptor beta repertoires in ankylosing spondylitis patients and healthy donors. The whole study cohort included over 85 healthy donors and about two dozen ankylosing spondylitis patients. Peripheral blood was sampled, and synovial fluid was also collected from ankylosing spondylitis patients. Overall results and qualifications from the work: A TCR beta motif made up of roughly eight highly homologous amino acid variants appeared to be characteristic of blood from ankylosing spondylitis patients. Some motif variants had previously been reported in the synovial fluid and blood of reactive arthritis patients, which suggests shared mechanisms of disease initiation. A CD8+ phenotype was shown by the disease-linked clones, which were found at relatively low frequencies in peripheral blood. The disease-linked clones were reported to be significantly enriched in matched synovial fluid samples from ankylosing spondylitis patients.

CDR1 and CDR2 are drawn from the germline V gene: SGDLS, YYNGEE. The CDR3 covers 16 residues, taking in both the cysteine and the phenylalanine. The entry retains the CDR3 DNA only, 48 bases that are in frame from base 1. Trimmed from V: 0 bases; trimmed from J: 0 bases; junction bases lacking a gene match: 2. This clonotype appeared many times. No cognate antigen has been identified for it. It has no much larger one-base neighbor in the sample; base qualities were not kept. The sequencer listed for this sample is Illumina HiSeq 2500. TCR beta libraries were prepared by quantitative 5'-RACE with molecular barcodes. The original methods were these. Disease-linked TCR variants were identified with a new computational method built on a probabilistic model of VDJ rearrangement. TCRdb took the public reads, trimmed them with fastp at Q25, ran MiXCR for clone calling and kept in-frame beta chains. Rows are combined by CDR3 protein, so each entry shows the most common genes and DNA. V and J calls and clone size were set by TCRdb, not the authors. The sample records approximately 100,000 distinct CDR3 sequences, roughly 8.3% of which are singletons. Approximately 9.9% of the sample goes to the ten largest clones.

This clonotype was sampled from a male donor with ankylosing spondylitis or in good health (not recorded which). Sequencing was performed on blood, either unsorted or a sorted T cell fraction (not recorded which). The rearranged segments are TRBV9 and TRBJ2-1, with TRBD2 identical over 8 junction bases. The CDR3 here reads CASSVGSGNSYNEQFF. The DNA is TGTGCCAGCAGCGTAGGTAGCGGGAACTCCTACAATGAGCAGTTCTTC.